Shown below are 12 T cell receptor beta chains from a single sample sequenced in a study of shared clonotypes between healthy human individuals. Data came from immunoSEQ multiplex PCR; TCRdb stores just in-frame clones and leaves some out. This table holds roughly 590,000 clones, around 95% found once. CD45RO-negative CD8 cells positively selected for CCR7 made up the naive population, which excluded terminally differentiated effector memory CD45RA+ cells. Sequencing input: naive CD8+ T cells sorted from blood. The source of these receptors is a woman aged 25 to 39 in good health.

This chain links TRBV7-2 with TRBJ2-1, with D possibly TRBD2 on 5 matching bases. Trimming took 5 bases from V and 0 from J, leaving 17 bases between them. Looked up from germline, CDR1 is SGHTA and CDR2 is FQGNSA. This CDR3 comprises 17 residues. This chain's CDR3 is CASSPTAWESSYNEQFF. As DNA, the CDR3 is TGTGCCAGCAGCCCTACAGCATGGGAGAGCTCCTACAATGAGCAGTTCTTC. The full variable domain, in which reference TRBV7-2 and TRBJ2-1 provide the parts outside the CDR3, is GAGVSQSPSNKVTEKGKDVELRCDPISGHTALYWYRQSLGQGLEFLIYFQGNSAPDKSGLPSDRFSAERTGGSVSTLTIQRTQQEDSAVYLCASSPTAWESSYNEQFFGPGTRLTVL.

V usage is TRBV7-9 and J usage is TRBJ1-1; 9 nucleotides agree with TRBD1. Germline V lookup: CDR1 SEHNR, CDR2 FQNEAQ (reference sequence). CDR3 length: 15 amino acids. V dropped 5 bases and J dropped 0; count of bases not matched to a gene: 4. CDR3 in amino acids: CASSETGGMNTEAFF. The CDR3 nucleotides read TGTGCCAGCAGCGAGACAGGGGGAATGAACACTGAAGCTTTCTTT.

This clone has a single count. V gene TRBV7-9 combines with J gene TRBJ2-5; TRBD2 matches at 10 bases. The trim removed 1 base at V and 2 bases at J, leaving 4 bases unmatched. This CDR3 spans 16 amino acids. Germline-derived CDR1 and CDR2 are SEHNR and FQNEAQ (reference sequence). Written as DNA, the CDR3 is TGTGCCAGCAGCTTAGGGCTAGCGGGAGTTCAAGAGACCCAGTACTTC. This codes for CASSLGLAGVQETQYF.

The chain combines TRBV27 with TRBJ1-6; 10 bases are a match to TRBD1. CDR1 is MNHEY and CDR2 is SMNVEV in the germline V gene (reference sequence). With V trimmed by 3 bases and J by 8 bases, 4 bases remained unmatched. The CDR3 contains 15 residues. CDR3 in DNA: TGTGCCAGCAGTTTGGCCGGGACAGGGGATTCACCCCTCCACTTT. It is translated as CASSLAGTGDSPLHF.

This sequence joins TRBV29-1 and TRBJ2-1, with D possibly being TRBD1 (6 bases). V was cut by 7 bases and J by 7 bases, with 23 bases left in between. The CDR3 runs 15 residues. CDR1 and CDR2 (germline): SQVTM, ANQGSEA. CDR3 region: CSADTLAGRGNEQFF. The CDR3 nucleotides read TGCAGCGCAGATACGTTAGCCGGAAGGGGGAATGAGCAGTTCTTC.

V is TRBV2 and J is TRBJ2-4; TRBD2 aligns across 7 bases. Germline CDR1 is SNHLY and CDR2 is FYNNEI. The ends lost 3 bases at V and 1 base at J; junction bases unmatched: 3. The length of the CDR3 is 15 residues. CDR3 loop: CASSDTSDAKNIQYF. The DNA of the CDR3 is TGTGCCAGCAGTGACACTAGCGACGCCAAAAACATTCAGTACTTC. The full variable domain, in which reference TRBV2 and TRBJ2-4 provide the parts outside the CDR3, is EPEVTQTPSHQVTQMGQEVILRCVPISNHLYFYWYRQILGQKVEFLVSFYNNEISEKSEIFDDQFSVERPDGSNFTLKIRSTKLEDSAMYFCASSDTSDAKNIQYFGAGTRLSVL.

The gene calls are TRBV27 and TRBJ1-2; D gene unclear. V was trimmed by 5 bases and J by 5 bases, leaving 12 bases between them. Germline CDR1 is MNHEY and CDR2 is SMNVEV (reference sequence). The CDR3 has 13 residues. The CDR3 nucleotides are TGTGCCAGCAGTCCAATCGGACTATATGGCTACACCTTC. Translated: CASSPIGLYGYTF.

This chain's CDR3 is CATKTGGVNTEAFF. The CDR3 DNA reads as TGTGCCACCAAGACTGGTGGGGTGAACACTGAAGCTTTCTTT. This chain connects TRBV27 to TRBJ1-1; D unresolved. CDR1 and CDR2 from the germline V gene are MNHEY and SMNVEV (reference sequence). V shed 10 bases and J shed 0 bases, with 15 bases lying between them. This CDR3 contains 14 residues.

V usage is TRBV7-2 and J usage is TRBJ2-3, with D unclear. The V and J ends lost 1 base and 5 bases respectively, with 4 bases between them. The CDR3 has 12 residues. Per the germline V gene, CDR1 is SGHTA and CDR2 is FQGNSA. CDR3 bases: TGTGCCAGCAGCTTAGGAGTAGATACGCAGTATTTT. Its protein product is CASSLGVDTQYF. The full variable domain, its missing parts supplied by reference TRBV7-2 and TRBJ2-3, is GAGVSQSPSNKVTEKGKDVELRCDPISGHTALYWYRQSLGQGLEFLIYFQGNSAPDKSGLPSDRFSAERTGGSVSTLTIQRTQQEDSAVYLCASSLGVDTQYFGPGTRLTVL.

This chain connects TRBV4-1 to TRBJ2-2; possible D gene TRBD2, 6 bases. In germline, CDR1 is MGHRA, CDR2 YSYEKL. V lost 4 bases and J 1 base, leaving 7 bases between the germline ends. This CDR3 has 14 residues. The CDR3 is CASSLGRNTGELFF. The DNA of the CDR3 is TGCGCCAGCAGCCTCGGGAGGAACACCGGGGAGCTGTTTTTT.

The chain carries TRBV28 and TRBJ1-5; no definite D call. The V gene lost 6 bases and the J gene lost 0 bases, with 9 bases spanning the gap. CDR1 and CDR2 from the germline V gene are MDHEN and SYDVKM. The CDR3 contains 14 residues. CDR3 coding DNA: TGTGCCAGCAGGGTGCAGAATAGCAATCAGCCCCAGCATTTT. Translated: CASRVQNSNQPQHF.

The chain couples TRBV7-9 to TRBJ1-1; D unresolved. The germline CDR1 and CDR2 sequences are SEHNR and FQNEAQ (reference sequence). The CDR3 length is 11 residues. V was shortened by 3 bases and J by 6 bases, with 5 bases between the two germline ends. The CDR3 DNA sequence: TGTGCCAGCAGCTTGACCGCTGAAGCTTTCTTT. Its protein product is CASSLTAEAFF.